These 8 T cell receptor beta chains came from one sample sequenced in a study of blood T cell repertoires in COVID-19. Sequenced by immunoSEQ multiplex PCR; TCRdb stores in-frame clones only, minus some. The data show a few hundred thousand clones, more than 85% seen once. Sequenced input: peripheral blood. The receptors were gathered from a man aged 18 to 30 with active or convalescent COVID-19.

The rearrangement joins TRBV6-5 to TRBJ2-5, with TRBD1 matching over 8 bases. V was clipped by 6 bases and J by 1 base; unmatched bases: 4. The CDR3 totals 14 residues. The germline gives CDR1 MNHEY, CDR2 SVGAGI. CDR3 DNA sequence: TGTGCCAGCAGCTGGGACAGGAGCCAAGAGACCCAGTACTTC. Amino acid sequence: CASSWDRSQETQYF.

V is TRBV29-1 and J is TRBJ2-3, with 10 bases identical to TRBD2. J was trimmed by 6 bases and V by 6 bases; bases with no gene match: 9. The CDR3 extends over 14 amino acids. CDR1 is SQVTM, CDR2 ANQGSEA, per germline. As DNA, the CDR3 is TGCAGCGTCGCGCGGACTAGCGGCTTGGATACGCAGTATTTT. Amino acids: CSVARTSGLDTQYF.

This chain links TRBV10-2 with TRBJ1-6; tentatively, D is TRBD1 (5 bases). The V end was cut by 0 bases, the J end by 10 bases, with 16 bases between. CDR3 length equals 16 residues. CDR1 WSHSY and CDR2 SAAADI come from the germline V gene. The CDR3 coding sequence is TGCGCCAGCAGTGAGTCCCCCGGGGGGGTTGGGTCACCCCTCCACTTT. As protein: CASSESPGGVGSPLHF.

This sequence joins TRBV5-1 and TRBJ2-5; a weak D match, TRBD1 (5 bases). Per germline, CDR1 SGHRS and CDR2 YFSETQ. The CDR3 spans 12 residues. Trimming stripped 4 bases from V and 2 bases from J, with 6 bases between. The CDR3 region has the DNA TGCGCCAGCAGCCGACAGCAAGAGACCCAGTACTTC. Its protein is CASSRQQETQYF.

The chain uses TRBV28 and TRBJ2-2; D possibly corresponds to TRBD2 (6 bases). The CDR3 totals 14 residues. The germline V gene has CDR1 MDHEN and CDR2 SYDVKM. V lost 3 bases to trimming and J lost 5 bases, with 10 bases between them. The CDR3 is CASSLGGLTGELFF. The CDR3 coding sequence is TGTGCCAGCAGTTTGGGGGGTTTGACCGGGGAGCTGTTTTTT.

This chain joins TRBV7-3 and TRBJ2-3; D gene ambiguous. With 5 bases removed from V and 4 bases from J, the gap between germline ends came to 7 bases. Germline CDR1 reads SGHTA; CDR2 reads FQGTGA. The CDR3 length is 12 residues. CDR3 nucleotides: TGTGCCAGCAGCCAATCAGCAGATACGCAGTATTTT. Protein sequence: CASSQSADTQYF.

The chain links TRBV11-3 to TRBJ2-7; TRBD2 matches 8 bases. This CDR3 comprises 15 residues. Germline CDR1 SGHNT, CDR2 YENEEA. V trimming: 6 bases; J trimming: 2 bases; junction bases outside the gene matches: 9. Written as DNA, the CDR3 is TGTGCCAGCAGTCTGACTAGCGCTATACCCTACGAGCAGTACTTC. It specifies CASSLTSAIPYEQYF.

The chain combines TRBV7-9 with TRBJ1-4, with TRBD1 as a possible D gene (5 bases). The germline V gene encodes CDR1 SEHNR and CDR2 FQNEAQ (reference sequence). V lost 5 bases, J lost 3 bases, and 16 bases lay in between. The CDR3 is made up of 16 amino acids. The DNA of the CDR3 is TGTGCCAGCAGCCAGAATGGGGGGTCGTCTAATGAAAAACTGTTTTTT. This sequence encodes CASSQNGGSSNEKLFF.